This T cell receptor (beta chain) was recorded in a study of blood T cell repertoires in COVID-19. The CDR3 is 17 amino acids. Trimming removed 0 bases at V and 0 bases at J, with 9 bases between. CDR1 is LGHDT, CDR2 YNNKEL, per germline (reference sequence). Clones were read by immunoSEQ multiplex PCR, and TCRdb kept only the in-frame ones, dropping some. Of about 280,000 clones in the sample, more than 85% are singletons; the top ten hold about 4.2%. The genes are TRBV3-1 (or the pseudogene TRBV3-2) and TRBJ1-6; no reliable D call. The specimen was peripheral blood. The TCR sequence derives from a middle-aged man with acute or convalescent COVID-19. The CDR3 DNA reads as TGTGCCAGCAGCCAAGATCAGGCGGGCTCCTATAATTCACCCCTCCACTTT. Translated, it gives CASSQDQAGSYNSPLHF.